This T cell receptor (beta chain) appears in the sequencing data of a study of blood T cell dynamics during melanoma immunotherapy. Study-wide results and limits: It remained unknown if the driving T cell clones were melanoma-specific.

The time point here: pre-treatment baseline. Sampling occurred pretreatment (T0) and at week 3 (W3), after cycle one of checkpoint blockade. Patients had no prior systemic cancer treatment, immunosuppressants or other active cancers. Per germline, CDR1 SGHNT and CDR2 YYREEE (reference sequence). The CDR3 extends over 12 amino acids. The germline V and J ends were trimmed by 6 bases and 5 bases, with 10 bases remaining between them. This clone is a singleton in its sample. Its specificity is not known. A fixed DNA input of about 0.35 ug was used per bulk PBMC sample. The repertoire was sequenced with immunoSEQ multiplex PCR; TCRdb's copy has only in-frame clones and lacks some. The sample has about 17,000 clones; 83% are singletons.

The V and J genes are TRBV5-4 and TRBJ2-3, with D maybe TRBD1 (6 bases). The TCR sequence derives from a human donor with melanoma. The specimen comprised blood, sampled from a patient treated with checkpoint blockade. The DNA for the CDR3 is TGTGCCAGCAACAGGGATGAAGATACGCAGTATTTT. Translated: CASNRDEDTQYF.